The clone carrying this T cell receptor (beta chain) was detected only once. The data are from a study of cytomegalovirus exposure and HLA in healthy donors. With 60 Vbeta and 13 Jbeta primers, the PCR was carried out. The repertoire was sequenced with immunoSEQ multiplex PCR; TCRdb's copy has only in-frame clones and lacks some. The sample contains around 170,000 clones, 70% to 85% of which appear only once. CDR1 is MGHRA, CDR2 YSYEKL, per germline. The germline V and J ends were trimmed by 3 bases and 1 base, with 15 bases remaining between them. The CDR3 loop spans 16 amino acids. The J gene is TRBJ1-1, the V gene TRBV4-1; D may be TRBD1 (5 bases). The origin of this receptor is a man aged 18 to 30 in good health and CMV-seronegative. The sample consisted of PBMCs. CDR3 in DNA: TGCGCCAGCAGCCATGGTTCTAAAACAGGGAACACTGAAGCTTTCTTT. Translating it yields CASSHGSKTGNTEAFF.